The next 6 T cell receptor beta chains were all read from a single sample in a study of OX40 agonist ivuxolimab in advanced cancers. Sequencing used immunoSEQ multiplex PCR; TCRdb keeps in-frame clones, though not all of them. The sample carries tens of thousands of clones, roughly 94% recorded once. The sample here was CD4+ or CD8+ T cells sorted from blood, taken in a trial of the OX40 agonist ivuxolimab. Receptor source: an adult with an advanced solid tumor such as melanoma, head and neck, liver or kidney cancer.

The chain carries TRBV25-1 and TRBJ1-3, with unresolved D. The V and J ends lost 4 bases and 0 bases respectively, with 10 bases between them. From germline, CDR1 is MGHDK and CDR2 SYGVNS. This CDR3 comprises 15 residues. CDR3 in amino acids: CASSARDLSGNTIYF. DNA for the CDR3: TGTGCCAGCAGTGCCCGGGATCTCTCTGGAAACACCATATATTTT. Together with reference TRBV25-1 and TRBJ1-3, the CDR3 gives the full variable domain: EADIYQTPRYLVIGTGKKITLECSQTMGHDKMYWYQQDPGMELHLIHYSYGVNSTEKGDLSSESTVSRIRTEHFPLTLESARPSHTSQYLCASSARDLSGNTIYFGEGSWLTVV.

This rearrangement joins TRBV9 to TRBJ2-1; D could derive from TRBD1 or TRBD2 (5 bases each). The CDR3 has 13 amino acids. Looked up from germline, CDR1 is SGDLS and CDR2 is YYNGEE. The germline V and J ends were trimmed by 4 bases and 5 bases, with 10 bases remaining between them. CDR3 in amino acids: CASSYLGDNEQFF. The CDR3, as DNA: TGTGCCAGCAGCTATTTGGGGGACAATGAGCAGTTCTTC.

The J gene is TRBJ2-7, the V gene TRBV11-2, with D possibly being TRBD1 or TRBD2 (6 bases each). Looked up from germline, CDR1 is SGHAT and CDR2 is FQNNGV. This CDR3 is 14 amino acids long. The V gene lost 3 bases and the J gene lost 2 bases, with 11 bases spanning the gap. The chain's CDR3 is CASSFGGGPYEQYF. The CDR3 DNA is TGTGCCAGCAGCTTCGGAGGGGGGCCCTACGAGCAGTACTTC. Supplemented by reference TRBV11-2 and TRBJ2-7, the full variable domain reads EAGVAQSPRYKIIEKRQSVAFWCNPISGHATLYWYQQILGQGPKLLIQFQNNGVVDDSQLPKDRFSAERLKGVDSTLKIQPAKLEDSAVYLCASSFGGGPYEQYFGPGTRLTVT.

The chain couples TRBV7-9 to TRBJ1-1, with 7 bases lining up with TRBD1. This CDR3 region has 15 residues. The V gene's germline CDR1 is SEHNR and CDR2 FQNEAQ (reference sequence). Trimming at V came to 5 bases and at J to 5 bases, leaving 11 bases not matched to a gene. This CDR3 is CASSPNRGVETEAFF. DNA for the CDR3: TGTGCCAGCAGCCCAAACAGGGGAGTGGAAACTGAAGCTTTCTTT.

The chain employs TRBV28 and TRBJ2-1, with TRBD2 as a possible D gene (6 bases). V was clipped by 6 bases and J by 2 bases, with 20 bases between them. The CDR3 is made up of 17 amino acids. Germline CDR1 MDHEN, CDR2 SYDVKM. The CDR3 region has the DNA TGTGCCAGCAGCCCTACCCCCCAGCGGGTCCCCTACAATGAGCAGTTCTTC. It translates to CASSPTPQRVPYNEQFF.

The chain recombines TRBV15 with TRBJ2-7; 8 bases map to TRBD2. Germline V lookup: CDR1 LNHNV, CDR2 YYDKDF (reference sequence). CDR3 size: 17 residues. With V trimmed by 3 bases and J by 4 bases, 14 bases remained unmatched. DNA of the CDR3: TGTGCCACCAGCAGGGCCGGGGGGAGCGGGAGAATGTACGAGCAGTACTTC. Translating gives CATSRAGGSGRMYEQYF.